This TCR beta chain was observed in a study of cytomegalovirus exposure and HLA in healthy donors. Study in general: Caucasian-associated ancestry cluster membership applied to about 80% of 300 to 450 genotyped donors. Points from the study as a whole: For most TCR beta V segments, an earlier analysis put the productive rate at about 87% or about 30% of the time.

Of note for this clone: Its antigen is not known.

Researchers ran the PCR with 60 Vbeta and 13 Jbeta primers. Method: immunoSEQ multiplex PCR; TCRdb's copy keeps in-frame clones and lacks some. The table lists around 40,000 clones, roughly 60% of them singletons. The junction had 5 bases not matched to a gene; V was cut back by 5 bases and J by 5 bases. Germline V gene data show CDR1 as SGHTA and CDR2 as FQGNSA. The CDR3 sequence is 14 residues long. Source material: PBMCs. The sequence derives from a human donor in good health. The V gene is TRBV7-2, the J gene TRBJ1-5; the match to TRBD1 covers 8 bases. CDR3 coding DNA: TGTGCCAGCAGCCCTCAGGGGGCTTATCAGCCCCAGCATTTT. Protein: CASSPQGAYQPQHF.